Listed below are T cell receptor beta chains from one sample, sequenced in a study of CD8 T cells in Susac syndrome. TCRdb re-analysed the immunoSEQ multiplex PCR reads in MiXCR, keeping a single row per CDR3 protein. The repertoire holds 150,000 to 200,000 distinct CDR3 sequences, with 94% as singletons. The sample was CD4+ T cells from PBMCs. All receptors come from a human donor with multiple sclerosis. CDR3s include the opening cysteine and the closing phenylalanine or tryptophan. The D gene is left open where the match is weak. Rows may omit the clone size; those that give it use once, few, many or a size class.

TRBD2 | few | TRBJ2-7 | TRBV15 | TGTGCCACCAGCAGAGCGGGAGGCTCCTACGAGCAGTACTTC | CATSRAGGSYEQYF
NA | NA | TRBJ2-7 | TRBV29-1 | TGCAGCGTTGCAATTCAAGGGCTCGAGCAGTACTTC | CSVAIQGLEQYF
TRBD1 | once | TRBJ1-1 | TRBV6-4 | TGTGCCAGCAGTGCACAGGGGAGTAGCACTGAAGCTTTCTTT | CASSAQGSSTEAFF
NA | NA | TRBJ2-1 | TRBV15 | TGTGCCACCAGCAGAGTCAATGAGCAGTTCTTC | CATSRVNEQFF
TRBD2 | NA | TRBJ2-7 | TRBV20-1 | TGCAGTGCTAGCTGGCCTAGCGGGACCTACGAGCAGTACTTC | CSASWPSGTYEQYF
TRBD2 | NA | TRBJ2-5 | TRBV20-1 | TGCAGTGCCAGCCCCCTAGCGGGAGGCGAGACCCAGTACTTC | CSASPLAGGETQYF
TRBD1 | NA | TRBJ1-5 | TRBV12-3/TRBV12-4 | TGTGCCAGTCTGGCAGGGGGCGGTTGGCAGCCCCAGCATTTT | CASLAGGGWQPQHF
NA | NA | TRBJ1-4 | TRBV5-4 | TGTGCCACCTCACTGAGGGGAGATGAAAAACTGTTTTTT | CATSLRGDEKLFF
TRBD1 | NA | TRBJ1-1 | TRBV4-1 | TGCGCCAGCAGCCCGGGACAGGGCCCCGTCTCGAACACTGAAGCTTTCTTT | CASSPGQGPVSNTEAFF
TRBD2 | NA | TRBJ2-5 | TRBV30 | TGTGCCTGGGCCCTAGCGGGAGCGAGGGAGACCCAGTACTTC | CAWALAGARETQYF
NA | NA | TRBJ1-5 | TRBV29-1 | TGCAGCGTTGAAGAGGGTGGTCAGCCCCAGCATTTT | CSVEEGGQPQHF
TRBD1 | NA | TRBJ1-5 | TRBV24-1 | TGTGCCACCAGTGATATTGACAGGGCTCAGCCCCAGCATTTT | CATSDIDRAQPQHF
NA | NA | TRBJ2-7 | TRBV30 | TGTGCCTGGAGTTCGGACAGCACCTACGAGCAGTACTTC | CAWSSDSTYEQYF
NA | once | TRBJ1-5 | TRBV4-1 | TGCGCCAGCAGCCAAGAAGAGGTGGATCAGCCCCAGCATTTT | CASSQEEVDQPQHF
NA | NA | TRBJ2-6 | TRBV6-1 | TGTGCCAGCAGCTTCGGACGTCAAATACCCTCTGGGGCCAACGTCCTGACTTTC | CASSFGRQIPSGANVLTF
NA | NA | TRBJ1-5 | TRBV12-3/TRBV12-4 | TGTGCCAGCAGCTGGGACGTTAGCAATCAGCCCCAGCATTTT | CASSWDVSNQPQHF
NA | NA | TRBJ1-3 | TRBV4-1 | TGCGCCAGCAGCCAAGGACAGTATGGGAACACCATATATTTT | CASSQGQYGNTIYF
NA | NA | TRBJ2-2 | TRBV2 | TGTGCCAGCAGTGAAGCGCTTGAGTGGCGGGACTTAACCGGGGAGCTGTTTTTT | CASSEALEWRDLTGELFF
TRBD2 | NA | TRBJ2-1 | TRBV29-1 | TGCAGCGTTGGAAGGACTAGGGGAGACAATGAGCAGTTCTTC | CSVGRTRGDNEQFF
TRBD1 | NA | TRBJ2-3 | TRBV27 | TGTGCCAGCAGTCCTACTGGATCGGGGACAGGGGGGGCAGATACGCAGTATTTT | CASSPTGSGTGGADTQYF
NA | NA | TRBJ2-7 | TRBV18 | TGTGCCAGCTCACTTGAAATGGGGTTGAGCGAGCAGTACTTC | CASSLEMGLSEQYF
NA | NA | TRBJ1-1 | TRBV7-6 | TGTGCCAGCAGCTTAAACATCGCTCAGAACCACAGGGCGTGGGGCACTGAAGCTTTCTTT | CASSLNIAQNHRAWGTEAFF
NA | NA | TRBJ2-5 | TRBV5-6 | TGTGCCAGCAGCTTGAGGTGGGAGACCCAGTACTTC | CASSLRWETQYF
NA | NA | TRBJ2-3 | TRBV3-1 | TGTGCCAGCAGCCTCCCGGGTCCCACAGATACGCAGTATTTT | CASSLPGPTDTQYF
TRBD1 | once | TRBJ2-1 | TRBV7-2 | TGTGCCAGCAGCCAAGGACAGGTCGAGCAGTTCTTC | CASSQGQVEQFF
NA | NA | TRBJ2-5 | TRBV5-1 | TGCGCCAGCAGCAGGGGCTTTGAAGAGACCCAGTACTTC | CASSRGFEETQYF
NA | once | TRBJ2-7 | TRBV3-1 | TGTGCCAGCAGCCCGGGACTTCGGACCTACGAGCAGTACTTC | CASSPGLRTYEQYF
TRBD1 | NA | TRBJ1-2 | TRBV19 | TGTGCCAGTCAGCCAGGGGGTACCTATGGCTACACCTTC | CASQPGGTYGYTF
NA | NA | TRBJ2-1 | TRBV7-8 | TGTGCCAGCAGCTTAGTCAGTTTCGAAGGGTGGGGTGAGCAGTTCTTC | CASSLVSFEGWGEQFF
NA | NA | TRBJ2-5 | TRBV9 | TGTGCCAGCGGAACAGGGCCGGGGGAGACCCAGTACTTC | CASGTGPGETQYF
TRBD1 | NA | TRBJ1-5 | TRBV19 | TGTGCCAGTAGAGTACAGGGGCCGGGTAATCAGCCCCAGCATTTT | CASRVQGPGNQPQHF
NA | once | TRBJ1-1 | TRBV15 | TGTGCCACCAGCAGAGTTCAGGGTTCAGTCACTGAAGCTTTCTTT | CATSRVQGSVTEAFF
TRBD1 | NA | TRBJ2-2 | TRBV9 | TGTGCCAGCAGCGTAGTAGGGGCAGGGGGCACCGGGGAGCTGTTTTTT | CASSVVGAGGTGELFF
TRBD1 | NA | TRBJ2-1 | TRBV30 | TGTGCCTGGAGTCAGGGCACAGGGGGCAGCTCCTACAATGAGCAGTTCTTC | CAWSQGTGGSSYNEQFF
NA | NA | TRBJ1-5 | TRBV12-3/TRBV12-4 | TGTGCCAGCAGTTTCGGGGGTAGAGGAGATCAGCCCCAGCATTTT | CASSFGGRGDQPQHF
TRBD1 | NA | TRBJ1-1 | TRBV30 | TGTGCCTGGAGTGGGGACAGGAACACTGAAGCTTTCTTT | CAWSGDRNTEAFF
NA | NA | TRBJ1-2 | TRBV27 | TGTGCCAGCAGTTTACAGGACAGTGGCTATGGCTACACCTTC | CASSLQDSGYGYTF
NA | NA | TRBJ1-1 | TRBV18 | TGTGCCAGCTCACCATCCGATGCAATCTTGAACACTGAAGCTTTCTTT | CASSPSDAILNTEAFF
NA | NA | TRBJ1-1 | TRBV30 | TGTGCCTTGGGGCAGATGAACACTGAAGCTTTCTTT | CALGQMNTEAFF
NA | once | TRBJ2-7 | TRBV3-1 | TGTGCCAGCAGCCAAGGAATAGCGGTAACCTACGAGCAGTACTTC | CASSQGIAVTYEQYF
TRBD1 | NA | TRBJ1-2 | TRBV10-2 | TGCGCCAGCAGTGGGGACAGGGGGCGGTTTCGCTACACCTTC | CASSGDRGRFRYTF
TRBD2 | NA | TRBJ2-1 | TRBV6-1 | TGTGCCAGCAGTCAGGCCACTAGCGGGGCCCACAATGAGCAGTTCTTC | CASSQATSGAHNEQFF
NA | NA | TRBJ2-7 | TRBV28 | TGTGCCAGCAGGTATGGAGGGGAGCAGTACTTC | CASRYGGEQYF
NA | NA | TRBJ1-4 | TRBV30 | TGTGCCTGGAGTGTCGGTAGCGCCGGCAGCGAAAAACTGTTTTTT | CAWSVGSAGSEKLFF
NA | NA | TRBJ2-2 | TRBV6-2/TRBV6-3 | TGTGCCAGCAGCTTGTCAGGGATGGGCACCGGGGAGCTGTTTTTT | CASSLSGMGTGELFF
NA | NA | TRBJ2-3 | TRBV4-3 | TGCGCCAGCAGCCGAACCGCAGGCCCATCAGATACGCAGTATTTT | CASSRTAGPSDTQYF
NA | NA | TRBJ1-5 | TRBV15 | TGTGCCACCAGCAGAGATGCTAATCAGCCCCAGCATTTT | CATSRDANQPQHF
NA | NA | TRBJ2-1 | TRBV30 | TGTGCCTGGAATCATGGCTCCTACAATGAGCAGTTCTTC | CAWNHGSYNEQFF
NA | once | TRBJ2-2 | TRBV3-1 | TGTGCCAGCAGCCAAGTTAGGTTCACCGGGGAGCTGTTTTTT | CASSQVRFTGELFF
NA | once | TRBJ2-1 | TRBV3-1 | TGTGCCAGCAGCCAAAACGTCGGAGGTGAGCAGTTCTTC | CASSQNVGGEQFF
NA | NA | TRBJ2-7 | TRBV7-2 | TGTGCCAGCAGCTTAGGATCGGGAGCCGCCTACGAGCAGTACTTC | CASSLGSGAAYEQYF
TRBD1 | NA | TRBJ2-3 | TRBV12-3/TRBV12-4 | TGTGCCAGCACCAACTTGGGGCAGGGGGCAGATACGCAGTATTTT | CASTNLGQGADTQYF
TRBD1 | NA | TRBJ1-4 | TRBV25-1 | TGTGCCAGCAGTGAGCTCAGGGGGTCGGAAAAACTGTTTTTT | CASSELRGSEKLFF
NA | NA | TRBJ2-4 | TRBV2 | TGTGCCAGCAAAGGGGACGGTAAAAACATTCAGTACTTC | CASKGDGKNIQYF
NA | once | TRBJ2-1 | TRBV5-1 | TGCGCCAGCAGCTTGGAGGCAGGGTTGGATGAGCAGTTCTTC | CASSLEAGLDEQFF
TRBD2 | NA | TRBJ2-1 | TRBV29-1 | TGCAGCGTTTTCCCGCTAGCGGGATTTAATAGTGAGCAGTTCTTC | CSVFPLAGFNSEQFF
TRBD1 | NA | TRBJ1-2 | TRBV7-9 | TGTGCCAGCAGCTTTTCCGGACAGGGGGTTGATGGCTACACCTTC | CASSFSGQGVDGYTF
NA | NA | TRBJ2-7 | TRBV28 | TGTGCCAGCAGTTTATGGACACGCGAGCAGTACTTC | CASSLWTREQYF